The present T cell receptor (beta chain) was sequenced within a study of T cells after yellow fever vaccination. For the study at large: Those fractions that held only low numbers of cells were prepared using the SMART-Seq v4 Ultra Low Input RNA kit.

TCRdb reprocessed the 5' RACE reads via MiXCR and lists one record per CDR3 protein. The sample has 300,000 to 350,000 distinct CDR3 sequences, approximately 8% seen once. General study points: Shared CD4/CD8 clonotypes were a small share, likely from convergent recombination. A weaker secondary response peaked on day 5, the primary on day 15.

This clonotype has ten or more counts. Its specificity is not known. The CDR3 is made up of 13 amino acids. J was trimmed by 3 bases and V by 5 bases; bases with no gene match: 1. The germline V gene encodes CDR1 SGHTA and CDR2 FQGNSA. The TCR was taken from a man aged 18 to 30 who received the YFV17D yellow fever vaccine. The source material was PBMCs, sampled about 41 days after the first yellow fever vaccination. The chain joins TRBV7-2 to TRBJ2-1; 7 bases line up with TRBD2. CDR3 loop: CASSRTSYNEQFF. Here the CDR3 DNA reads TGTGCCAGCAGCCGGACTAGCTACAATGAGCAGTTCTTC.